The present TCR beta chain was sequenced within a study of blood T cells in healthy people across ages. This clonotype was counted a single time. A J-beta primer mix and a sample-barcoded 5' primer were used in a second PCR of about 6 to 12 cycles. Template switching added a 12-random-nucleotide identifier to every cDNA molecule. From the 5' RACE reads, TCRdb called clonotypes with MiXCR, one entry per CDR3 protein. The sample includes nearly 1 million distinct CDR3 sequences, roughly 51% seen only once; the top ten take over 20%. Samples had at least 6.5 million PBMCs isolated from them. This TCR derives from a woman between 55 and 75 years old in good health. Specimen: blood.

Here the CDR3 DNA reads TGTGCCAGCAACCCCGGGACTAGCGGGAGAGAGACCCAGTACTTC. The encoded protein is CASNPGTSGRETQYF. The chain has TRBV28 and TRBJ2-5; 14 bases align to TRBD2. CDR1 MDHEN and CDR2 SYDVKM come from the germline V gene. V shed 7 bases and J 4 bases; nucleotides not matched to a gene: 5. CDR3 size: 15 residues.